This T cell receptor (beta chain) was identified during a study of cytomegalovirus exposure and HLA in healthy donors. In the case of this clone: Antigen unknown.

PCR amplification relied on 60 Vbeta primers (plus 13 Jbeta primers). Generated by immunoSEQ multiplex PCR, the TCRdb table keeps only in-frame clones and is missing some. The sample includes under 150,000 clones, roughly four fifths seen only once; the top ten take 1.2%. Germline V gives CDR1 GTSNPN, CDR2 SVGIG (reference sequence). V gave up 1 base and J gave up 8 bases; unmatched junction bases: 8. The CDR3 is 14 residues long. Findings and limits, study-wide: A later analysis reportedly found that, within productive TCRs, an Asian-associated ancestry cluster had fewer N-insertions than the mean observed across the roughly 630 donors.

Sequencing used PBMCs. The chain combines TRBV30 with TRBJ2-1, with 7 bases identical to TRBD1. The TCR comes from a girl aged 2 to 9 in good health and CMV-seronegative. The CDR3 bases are TGTGCCTGGAGTGCCATGGGGACAGCGGATGAGCAGTTCTTC. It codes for CAWSAMGTADEQFF. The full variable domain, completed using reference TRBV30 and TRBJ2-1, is SQTIHQWPATLVQPVGSPLSLECTVEGTSNPNLYWYRQAAGRGLQLLFYSVGIGQISSEVPQNLSASRPQDRQFILSSKKLLLSDSGFYLCAWSAMGTADEQFFGPGTRLTVL.